Each of the 20 T cell receptor beta chains below was sequenced from the same sample in a study of blood T cell repertoires in COVID-19. Repertoires were generated with immunoSEQ multiplex PCR, while TCRdb's copy carries only in-frame clones and drops some. There are 200,000 to 250,000 clones in the sample; more than 75% occur only once, and approximately 10% lies in the top ten. The sequencing input was peripheral blood. All receptors come from a man over 45 with COVID-19, enrolled during active disease.

For the CDR3, the DNA is TGTGCCAGCAGTTCCCCTTGGGGGGGAACCTACGAGCAGTACTTC. This gives the protein CASSSPWGGTYEQYF. The chain carries TRBV28 and TRBJ2-7; 7 positions match TRBD2. Germline CDR1 is MDHEN and CDR2 is SYDVKM. The V segment lost 4 bases and the J segment 2 bases; nucleotides outside the gene matches: 8. The CDR3 loop spans 15 amino acids. Supplemented by reference TRBV28 and TRBJ2-7, the full variable domain reads DVKVTQSSRYLVKRTGEKVFLECVQDMDHENMFWYRQDPGLGLRLIYFSYDVKMKEKGDIPEGYSVSREKKERFSLILESASTNQTSMYLCASSSPWGGTYEQYFGPGTRLTVT.

Concerning this clone: A junction boundary mismatches the germline segment, possibly from a read error. This sequence joins TRBV7-2 and TRBJ2-7; 9 bases are a match to TRBD2. This CDR3 contains 13 residues. CDR1 is SGHTA and CDR2 is FQGNSA in the germline V gene. In nucleotides, the CDR3 is TGTGCCAGCAACCAACGGGTTAGCGGGAGTCTAGACTTC. Encoded protein: CASNQRVSGSLDF.

This chain links TRBV19 with TRBJ2-7; 7 nucleotides align to TRBD1. Germline V gene lookup returns CDR1 LNHDA and CDR2 SQIVND (reference sequence). This CDR3 is built from 16 residues. The J segment lost 1 base and the V segment lost 5 bases, leaving 11 bases of the junction unmatched. The CDR3 here is CASSGVRDRGSYEQYF. CDR3 DNA: TGTGCCAGTAGTGGCGTCAGGGACAGAGGTTCCTACGAGCAGTACTTC. Using reference TRBV19 and TRBJ2-7 for the parts outside the CDR3, the full variable domain is DGGITQSPKYLFRKEGQNVTLSCEQNLNHDAMYWYRQDPGQGLRLIYYSQIVNDFQKGDIAEGYSVSREKKESFPLTVTSAQKNPTAFYLCASSGVRDRGSYEQYFGPGTRLTVT.

There are a few counts of this clone. V and J are TRBV19 and TRBJ1-5; 9 nucleotides line up with TRBD1. Germline CDR1 and CDR2: LNHDA and SQIVND (reference sequence). With V trimmed by 7 bases and J by 3 bases, 7 bases remained unmatched. This CDR3 is 15 amino acids long. CDR3 sequence: CASISQGALNQPQHF. The CDR3, as DNA: TGTGCCAGTATTTCACAGGGGGCCCTCAATCAGCCCCAGCATTTT.

The chain uses TRBV6-5 and TRBJ1-5; 9 bases are a match to TRBD1. Germline assignment: CDR1 MNHEY and CDR2 SVGAGI. V lost 2 bases to trimming and J lost 6 bases; unmatched junction nucleotides: 2. This CDR3 has 14 residues. The DNA of the CDR3 is TGTGCCAGCAGTTACGACAGGGGGGGTCAGCCCCAGCATTTT. As protein: CASSYDRGGQPQHF.

This clone turned up a few times. The genes are TRBV19 and TRBJ1-5, with TRBD1 matching 7 bases. CDR1 is LNHDA, CDR2 SQIVND, per germline (reference sequence). V lost 3 bases to trimming and J lost 6 bases; unmatched junction nucleotides: 8. CDR3 length equals 15 residues. CDR3: CASSMPDRARQPQHF. CDR3 coding DNA: TGTGCCAGTAGTATGCCTGACAGGGCACGTCAGCCCCAGCATTTT. Full variable domain (outside the CDR3, taken from reference TRBV19 and TRBJ1-5): DGGITQSPKYLFRKEGQNVTLSCEQNLNHDAMYWYRQDPGQGLRLIYYSQIVNDFQKGDIAEGYSVSREKKESFPLTVTSAQKNPTAFYLCASSMPDRARQPQHFGDGTRLSIL.

CDR3 amino acids: CASSSPGRGGNQPQHF. CDR3 nucleotides: TGTGCCAGCAGTTCCCCGGGCAGGGGGGGCAATCAGCCCCAGCATTTT. The chain is built from TRBV28 and TRBJ1-5, with TRBD1 identical over 7 bases. CDR1 and CDR2 from the germline V gene are MDHEN and SYDVKM. This CDR3 is 16 amino acids long. Trimming removed 4 bases from V and 2 bases from J; junction bases left unmatched: 8.

The rearrangement uses TRBV10-2 and TRBJ1-5; perhaps TRBD1 as D (5 bases). The CDR3 runs 15 residues. Germline CDR1 reads WSHSY; CDR2 reads SAAADI. V lost 6 bases to trimming and J lost 0 bases, with 12 bases between them. The CDR3 reads CASSGPDISNQPQHF. CDR3 sequence (DNA): TGCGCCAGCAGCGGCCCGGACATTAGCAATCAGCCCCAGCATTTT.

The rearrangement uses TRBV13 and TRBJ2-3; D gene unclear. Trimming shortened V by 1 base and J by 4 bases, and 6 bases separated the two germline ends. CDR1 PRHDT and CDR2 FYEKMQ come from the germline V gene (reference sequence). CDR3 length equals 13 residues. The CDR3 DNA reads TGTGCCAGCAGCTTAGAGAGGTCAGATACGCAGTATTTT. It yields the protein CASSLERSDTQYF. Based on the CDR3 plus reference TRBV13 and TRBJ2-3, the full variable domain is AAGVIQSPRHLIKEKRETATLKCYPIPRHDTVYWYQQGPGQDPQFLISFYEKMQSDKGSIPDRFSAQQFSDYHSELNMSSLELGDSALYFCASSLERSDTQYFGPGTRLTVL.

The V and J genes are TRBV24-1 and TRBJ2-2, with 12 bases that match TRBD2. The trim removed 4 bases at V and 5 bases at J, leaving 7 bases unmatched. Germline loops: CDR1 KGHDR, CDR2 SFDVKD. The CDR3 sequence is 17 residues long. CDR3 sequence: CATSDSTSGRVTGELFF. DNA for the CDR3: TGTGCCACCAGTGACTCGACTAGCGGGAGAGTAACCGGGGAGCTGTTTTTT.

This chain joins TRBV18 and TRBJ2-7; 7 bases agree with TRBD2. Germline V gene lookup returns CDR1 KGHSH and CDR2 LQKENI. CDR3 length: 15 amino acids. The junction had 8 bases not matched to a gene; V was cut back by 6 bases and J by 0 bases. For the CDR3, the DNA is TGTGCCAGCTCGTCTGGACTAGTCTCCTCCTACGAGCAGTACTTC. Protein product: CASSSGLVSSYEQYF. Using reference TRBV18 and TRBJ2-7 for the parts outside the CDR3, the full variable domain is NAGVMQNPRHLVRRRGQEARLRCSPMKGHSHVYWYRQLPEEGLKFMVYLQKENIIDESGMPKERFSAEFPKEGPSILRIQQVVRGDSAAYFCASSSGLVSSYEQYFGPGTRLTVT.

The V and J genes are TRBV30 and TRBJ2-7, with TRBD2 matching 14 bases. The germline gives CDR1 GTSNPN, CDR2 SVGIG (reference sequence). The CDR3 extends over 13 amino acids. V shed 8 bases and J 3 bases; nucleotides not matched to a gene: 3. This chain's CDR3 is CAGGLAGVYEQYF. CDR3 nucleotides: TGTGCCGGGGGACTAGCGGGAGTCTACGAGCAGTACTTC.

The V gene is TRBV6-5, the J gene TRBJ1-5; possibly TRBD1 for D (5 bases). V dropped 7 bases and J dropped 6 bases, with 16 bases sitting between them. Germline lookup yields CDR1 MNHEY and CDR2 SVGAGI. The CDR3 is 14 residues long. The CDR3 nucleotides are TGTGCCAGCAACGAACAGGCTCAAGGTCAGCCCCAGCATTTT. Its protein product is CASNEQAQGQPQHF.

The J gene is TRBJ2-7, the V gene TRBV5-1; 10 bases agree with TRBD1. With 6 bases clipped from V and 4 bases from J, the junction kept 4 bases outside the gene matches. The CDR3 extends over 13 amino acids. Germline lookup yields CDR1 SGHRS and CDR2 YFSETQ. CDR3 protein: CASTTGGGYEQYF. The CDR3 DNA follows: TGCGCCAGCACGACAGGGGGCGGATACGAGCAGTACTTC.

J is TRBJ2-7 and V is TRBV5-4, with 8 bases identical to TRBD1. CDR3 length equals 16 residues. CDR1 and CDR2 from the germline V gene are SGHNT and YYREEE (reference sequence). V shed 4 bases, J shed 0 bases, and the junction held 9 bases outside the gene matches. The CDR3 region is CASSPGQGRSSYEQYF. The CDR3 DNA follows: TGTGCCAGCAGCCCCGGACAGGGAAGATCCTCCTACGAGCAGTACTTC.

J is TRBJ2-2 and V is TRBV9; possible D gene TRBD1, 6 bases. CDR3 length: 16 amino acids. V was clipped by 1 base and J by 6 bases, with 16 bases between them. Germline CDR1 and CDR2: SGDLS and YYNGEE. The CDR3 loop reads CASSVSPGTFSGELFF. CDR3 bases: TGTGCCAGCAGCGTATCCCCCGGGACATTTTCCGGGGAGCTGTTTTTT.

This clone has only a few counts. The chain carries TRBV24-1 and TRBJ2-3; 10 bases align to TRBD2. This CDR3 contains 16 residues. The trim removed 8 bases at V and 2 bases at J, leaving 9 bases unmatched. The germline CDR1 and CDR2 sequences are KGHDR and SFDVKD. As DNA, the CDR3 is TGTGCCACCACTCGTAGCGGGAGGTTAATCACAGATACGCAGTATTTT. Encoded protein: CATTRSGRLITDTQYF.

The chain links TRBV28 to TRBJ2-3, with D tentatively TRBD2 (6 bases). This CDR3 has 16 residues. Germline V gene lookup returns CDR1 MDHEN and CDR2 SYDVKM. Trimming stripped 8 bases from V and 3 bases from J, with 21 bases between. The CDR3 DNA is TGTGCCAGCCATGGCGACTCGGGGGTGCGTACAGATACGCAGTATTTT. Protein product: CASHGDSGVRTDTQYF.

This chain links TRBV18 with TRBJ2-1, with TRBD2 identical over 12 bases. Losses at the gene ends were 3 bases for V and 9 bases for J; bases not matched to a gene: 3. The CDR3 extends over 14 amino acids. Germline-derived CDR1 and CDR2 are KGHSH and LQKENI. Written as DNA, the CDR3 is TGTGCCAGCTCACCGACTAGCGGGAGTGTTGAGCAGTTCTTC. It encodes CASSPTSGSVEQFF.

The chain uses TRBV10-3 and TRBJ2-1; a weak D match, TRBD1 (5 bases). The V end was cut by 6 bases, the J end by 2 bases, with 11 bases between. CDR1 and CDR2 from the germline V gene are ENHRY and SYGVKD. The CDR3 length is 14 residues. DNA for the CDR3: TGTGCCATCAGCCTTCGACAGACCTACAATGAGCAGTTCTTC. Translating gives CAISLRQTYNEQFF.